The T cell receptor (beta chain) described here comes from a study of T cell repertoires in cytomegalovirus infection. In this sample, this clonotype turned up many times. TCRdb ran MiXCR on the reads and lists one entry per CDR3 protein. Of hundreds of thousands of distinct CDR3 sequences in the sample, roughly 26% were seen once. This CDR3 is built from 13 residues. Germline V gene lookup returns CDR1 SGHVS and CDR2 FNYEAQ. V lost 1 base and J lost 6, with 10 bases in between. The receptor was isolated from a human donor in good health (CMV status not recorded). Some clones in this sample may be carry-over from other donors' samples. Specimen: CD8+ T cells from PBMCs. The J gene is TRBJ2-7, the V gene TRBV7-6; D assignment may be TRBD1 or TRBD2 (5 bases each). The CDR3 protein is CASSLGSGTEQYF. As DNA, the CDR3 is TGTGCCAGCAGCTTAGGATCAGGGACCGAGCAGTACTTC.